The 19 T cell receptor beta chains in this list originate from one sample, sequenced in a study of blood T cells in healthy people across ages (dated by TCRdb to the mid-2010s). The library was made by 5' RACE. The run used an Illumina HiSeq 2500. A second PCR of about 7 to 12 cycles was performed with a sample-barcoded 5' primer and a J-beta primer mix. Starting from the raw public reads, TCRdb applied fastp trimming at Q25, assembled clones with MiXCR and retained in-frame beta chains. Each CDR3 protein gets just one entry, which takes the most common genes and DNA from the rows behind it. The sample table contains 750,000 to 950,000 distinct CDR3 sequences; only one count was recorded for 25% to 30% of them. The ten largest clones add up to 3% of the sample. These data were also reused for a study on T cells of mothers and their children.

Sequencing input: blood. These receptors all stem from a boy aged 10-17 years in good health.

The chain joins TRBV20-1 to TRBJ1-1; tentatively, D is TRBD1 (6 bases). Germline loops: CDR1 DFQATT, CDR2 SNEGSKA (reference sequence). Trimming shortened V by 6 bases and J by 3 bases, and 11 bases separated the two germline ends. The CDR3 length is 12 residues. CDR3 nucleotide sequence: TGCAGTGCCCCGAGGGGGGACACTGAAGCTTTCTTT. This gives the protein CSAPRGDTEAFF.

This CDR3 reads CASSEAGHALNSPLHF. CDR3 coding DNA: TGTGCCAGCAGTGAAGCGGGACACGCTCTGAATTCACCCCTCCACTTT. The chain couples TRBV2 to TRBJ1-6; tentatively, D is TRBD1 (6 bases). The CDR3 has 16 residues. Trimming pared 0 bases from V and 7 bases from J, leaving 13 bases between. Germline-derived CDR1 and CDR2 are SNHLY and FYNNEI.

The CDR3 reads CASREGLAPETQYF. DNA for the CDR3: TGTGCCAGCAGGGAAGGGCTAGCCCCAGAGACCCAGTACTTC. J is TRBJ2-5 and V is TRBV3-1, with a weak D call TRBD2 (5 bases). The CDR3 contains 14 residues. V gave up 6 bases and J gave up 4 bases, with 15 bases separating them. Germline assignment: CDR1 LGHDT and CDR2 YNNKEL (reference sequence).

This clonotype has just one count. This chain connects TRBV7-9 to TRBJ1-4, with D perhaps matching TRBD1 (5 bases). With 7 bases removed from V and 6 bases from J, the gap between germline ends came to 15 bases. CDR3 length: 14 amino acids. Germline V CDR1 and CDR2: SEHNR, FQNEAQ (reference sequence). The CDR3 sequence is CASTPGREDEKLFF. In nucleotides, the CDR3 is TGTGCCAGCACCCCGGGACGGGAAGATGAAAAACTGTTTTTT.

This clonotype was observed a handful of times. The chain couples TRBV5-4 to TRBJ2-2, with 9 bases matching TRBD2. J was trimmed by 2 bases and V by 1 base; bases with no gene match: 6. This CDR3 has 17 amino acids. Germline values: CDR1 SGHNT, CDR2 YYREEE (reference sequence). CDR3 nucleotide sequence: TGTGCCAGCAGCTTGACAAGCGGGGGGCTCAACACCGGGGAGCTGTTTTTT. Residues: CASSLTSGGLNTGELFF.

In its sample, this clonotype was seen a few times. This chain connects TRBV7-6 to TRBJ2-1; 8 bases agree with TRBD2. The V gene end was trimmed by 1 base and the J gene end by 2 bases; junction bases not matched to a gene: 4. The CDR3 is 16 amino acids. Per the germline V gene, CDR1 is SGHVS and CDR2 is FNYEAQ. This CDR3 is CASSLVLAGAYNEQFF. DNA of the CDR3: TGTGCCAGCAGCTTAGTTCTAGCGGGTGCCTACAATGAGCAGTTCTTC.

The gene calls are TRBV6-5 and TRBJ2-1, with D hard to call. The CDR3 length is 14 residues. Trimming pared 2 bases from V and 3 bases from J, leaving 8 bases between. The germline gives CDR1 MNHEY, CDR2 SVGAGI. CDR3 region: CASSYAPNYNEQFF. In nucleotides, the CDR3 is TGTGCCAGCAGTTACGCCCCCAACTACAATGAGCAGTTCTTC.

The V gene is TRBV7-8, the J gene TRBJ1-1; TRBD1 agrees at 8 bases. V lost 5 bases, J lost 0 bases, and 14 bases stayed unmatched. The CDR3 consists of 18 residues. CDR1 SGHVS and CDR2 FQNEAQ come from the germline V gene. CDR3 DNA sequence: TGTGCCAGCAGCCCGAGGGCGGCAGGGGGCTGGATGAACACTGAAGCTTTCTTT. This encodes CASSPRAAGGWMNTEAFF.

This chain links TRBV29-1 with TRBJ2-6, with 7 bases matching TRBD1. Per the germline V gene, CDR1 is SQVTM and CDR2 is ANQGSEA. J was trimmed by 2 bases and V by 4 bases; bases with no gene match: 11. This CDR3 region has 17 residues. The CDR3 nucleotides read TGCAGCGTTGCCTTTGGGACAGTCTTTGCTGGGGCCAACGTCCTGACTTTC. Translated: CSVAFGTVFAGANVLTF.

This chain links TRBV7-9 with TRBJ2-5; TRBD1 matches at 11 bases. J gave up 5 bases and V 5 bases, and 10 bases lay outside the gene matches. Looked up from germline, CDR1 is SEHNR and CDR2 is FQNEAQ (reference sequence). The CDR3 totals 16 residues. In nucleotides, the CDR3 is TGTGCCAGCAGCCACATGCCGGGACAGGGGGTGGAGACCCAGTACTTC. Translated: CASSHMPGQGVETQYF.

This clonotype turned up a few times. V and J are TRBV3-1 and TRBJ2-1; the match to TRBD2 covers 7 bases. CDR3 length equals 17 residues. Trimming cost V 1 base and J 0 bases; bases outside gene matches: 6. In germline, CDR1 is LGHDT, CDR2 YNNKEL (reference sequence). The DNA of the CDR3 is TGTGCCAGCAGCCAAGGCCCCTCGGGGGGCTCCTACAATGAGCAGTTCTTC. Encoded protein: CASSQGPSGGSYNEQFF.

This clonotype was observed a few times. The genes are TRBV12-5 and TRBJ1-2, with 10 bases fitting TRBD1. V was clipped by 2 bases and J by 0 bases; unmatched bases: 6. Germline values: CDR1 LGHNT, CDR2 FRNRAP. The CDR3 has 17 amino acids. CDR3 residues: CASGLPDRGYTNYGYTF. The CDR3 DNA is TGTGCTAGTGGTTTGCCGGACAGGGGGTACACTAACTATGGCTACACCTTC.

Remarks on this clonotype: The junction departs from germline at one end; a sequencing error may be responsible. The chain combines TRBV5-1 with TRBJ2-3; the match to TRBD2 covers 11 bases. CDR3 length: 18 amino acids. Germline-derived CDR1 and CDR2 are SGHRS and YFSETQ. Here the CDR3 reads CTSSPEASGGSNTDTQYF. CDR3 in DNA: TGCACCAGCAGCCCGGAGGCTAGCGGGGGGTCAAACACAGATACGCAGTATTTT.

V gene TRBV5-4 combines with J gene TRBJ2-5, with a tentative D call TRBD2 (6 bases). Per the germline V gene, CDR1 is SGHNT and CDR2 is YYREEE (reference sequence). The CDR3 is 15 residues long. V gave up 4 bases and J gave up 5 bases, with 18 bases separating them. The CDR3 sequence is CASSQDGGTGETQYF. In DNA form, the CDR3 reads TGTGCCAGCAGCCAAGACGGAGGGACCGGGGAGACCCAGTACTTC.

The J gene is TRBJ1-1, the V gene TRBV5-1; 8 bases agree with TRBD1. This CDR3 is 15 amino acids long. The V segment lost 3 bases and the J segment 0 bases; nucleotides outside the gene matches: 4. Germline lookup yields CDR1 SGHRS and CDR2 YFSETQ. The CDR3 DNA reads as TGCGCCAGCAGCTCAGGGGACAGGATGAACACTGAAGCTTTCTTT. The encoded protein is CASSSGDRMNTEAFF.

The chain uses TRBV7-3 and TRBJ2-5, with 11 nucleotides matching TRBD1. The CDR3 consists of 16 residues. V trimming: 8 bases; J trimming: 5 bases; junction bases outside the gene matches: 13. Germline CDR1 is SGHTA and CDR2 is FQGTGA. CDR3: CASPLGGQGDPETQYF. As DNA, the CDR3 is TGTGCCAGCCCCTTGGGGGGACAGGGGGATCCGGAGACCCAGTACTTC.

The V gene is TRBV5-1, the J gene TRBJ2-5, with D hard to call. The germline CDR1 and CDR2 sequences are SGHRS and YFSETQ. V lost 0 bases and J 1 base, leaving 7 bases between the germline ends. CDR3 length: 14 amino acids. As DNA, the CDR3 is TGCGCCAGCAGCTTGGAGGCTCCCCAAGAGACCCAGTACTTC. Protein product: CASSLEAPQETQYF.

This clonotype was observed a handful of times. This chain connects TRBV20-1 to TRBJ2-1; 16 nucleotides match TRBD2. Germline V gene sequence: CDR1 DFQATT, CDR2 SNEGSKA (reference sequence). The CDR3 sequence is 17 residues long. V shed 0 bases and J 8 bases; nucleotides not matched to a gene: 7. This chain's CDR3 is CSARDPGTSGGEYEQFF. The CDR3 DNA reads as TGCAGTGCTAGAGATCCAGGGACTAGCGGGGGGGAGTATGAGCAGTTCTTC.

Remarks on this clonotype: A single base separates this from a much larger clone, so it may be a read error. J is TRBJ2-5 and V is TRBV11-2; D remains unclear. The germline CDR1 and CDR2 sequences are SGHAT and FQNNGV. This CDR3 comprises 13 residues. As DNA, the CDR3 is TGTGCCAGCAGCCTAGTGGGTAAAGAGGCCCAGTACTTC. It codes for CASSLVGKEAQYF. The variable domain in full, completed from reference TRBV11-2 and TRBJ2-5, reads EAGVAQSPRYKIIEKRQSVAFWCNPISGHATLYWYQQILGQGPKLLIQFQNNGVVDDSQLPKDRFSAERLKGVDSTLKIQPAKLEDSAVYLCASSLVGKEAQYFGPGTRLLVL.